The next 11 T cell receptor beta chains were all read from a single sample in a study of blood T cell repertoires in COVID-19. Produced via immunoSEQ multiplex PCR; TCRdb's table is partial and in-frame only. The sample holds about 110,000 clones, 75% to 85% seen once. The sequencing sample was made of peripheral blood. These receptors came from a woman in her fifties or sixties with acute or convalescent COVID-19.

CDR3 amino acids: CASSLRSGVGEKLFF. For the CDR3, the DNA is TGTGCCAGCAGTTTACGTTCCGGGGTAGGTGAAAAACTGTTTTTT. This chain joins TRBV28 and TRBJ1-4; no firm D call. The CDR3 is 15 amino acids. V lost 2 bases and J lost 7, with 14 bases in between. Germline CDR1 and CDR2: MDHEN and SYDVKM.

The rearrangement links TRBV3-1 (or the pseudogene TRBV3-2) to TRBJ2-5, with 15 positions matching TRBD2. The CDR3 consists of 18 residues. The J segment lost 1 base and the V segment lost 7 bases, leaving 10 bases of the junction unmatched. Germline V lookup: CDR1 LGHDT, CDR2 YNNKEL (reference sequence). CDR3 nucleotides: TGTGCCAGCAACAAACTAGGGACTAGCGGGGGGCTCCAAGAGACCCAGTACTTC. It yields the protein CASNKLGTSGGLQETQYF.

The rearrangement links TRBV7-2 to TRBJ2-7, with 9 bases fitting TRBD2. CDR3 size: 15 residues. CDR1 is SGHTA, CDR2 FQGNSA, per germline. The V and J ends lost 2 bases and 2 bases, in that order; junction bases with no gene match: 4. In DNA, the CDR3 is TGTGCCAGCAGCTTATTTGGCGGGGGGGCCTACGAGCAGTACTTC. This sequence encodes CASSLFGGGAYEQYF.

This clone was counted once. This chain joins TRBV4-2 and TRBJ1-3; D is unclear. With 0 bases removed from V and 7 bases from J, the gap between germline ends came to 16 bases. Germline loops: CDR1 LGHNA, CDR2 YNFKEQ. The CDR3 is made up of 16 amino acids. The CDR3 DNA reads as TGTGCCAGCAGCCAAGATTCAACAACCATTTGGAACACCATATATTTT. Protein product: CASSQDSTTIWNTIYF.

This clone has a single count. The chain has TRBV28 and TRBJ1-1, with TRBD1 as a possible D gene (5 bases). V lost 8 bases to trimming and J lost 2 bases, with 15 bases between them. The CDR3 runs 14 residues. The germline gives CDR1 MDHEN, CDR2 SYDVKM. The DNA for the CDR3 is TGTGCCAGCCCCAGTCCGGGGGAAAACACTGAAGCTTTCTTT. Protein product: CASPSPGENTEAFF.

V usage is TRBV30 and J usage is TRBJ2-7; TRBD1 matches at 10 bases. CDR3 size: 15 residues. Germline lookup yields CDR1 GTSNPN and CDR2 SVGIG (reference sequence). V dropped 1 base and J dropped 5; count of bases not matched to a gene: 8. For the CDR3, the DNA is TGTGCCTGGAGTGAACGGGACAGGGGTTTGCACGAGCAGTACTTC. This codes for CAWSERDRGLHEQYF.

The V and J genes are TRBV11-2 and TRBJ2-3; 10 nucleotides match TRBD2. The germline V gene encodes CDR1 SGHAT and CDR2 FQNNGV. The CDR3 runs 17 residues. The trim removed 5 bases at V and 4 bases at J, leaving 12 bases unmatched. The CDR3 sequence: CASSTVAGGTPPDTQYF. The CDR3 DNA reads as TGTGCCAGCAGCACCGTAGCGGGGGGAACACCTCCAGATACGCAGTATTTT. The full variable domain, with the rest looked up from reference TRBV11-2 and TRBJ2-3, is EAGVAQSPRYKIIEKRQSVAFWCNPISGHATLYWYQQILGQGPKLLIQFQNNGVVDDSQLPKDRFSAERLKGVDSTLKIQPAKLEDSAVYLCASSTVAGGTPPDTQYFGPGTRLTVL.

J is TRBJ1-2 and V is TRBV28; TRBD1 matches at 9 bases. The CDR3 sequence is 14 residues long. The V gene end was trimmed by 5 bases and the J gene end by 7 bases; junction bases not matched to a gene: 8. The germline CDR1 and CDR2 sequences are MDHEN and SYDVKM. The CDR3 DNA reads as TGTGCCAGCAGTCTCGGGGACAGGGTGAGTGGCTACACCTTC. Translation: CASSLGDRVSGYTF.

The chain has TRBV2 and TRBJ2-1; 14 bases match TRBD2. Germline CDR1 is SNHLY and CDR2 is FYNNEI. This CDR3 comprises 14 residues. J gave up 9 bases and V 6 bases, and 4 bases lay outside the gene matches. The CDR3 coding sequence is TGTGCCAGCAGGGGGACTAGCGGGGGTCGTGAGCAGTTCTTC. This encodes CASRGTSGGREQFF.

V usage is TRBV11-2 and J usage is TRBJ1-1, with a weak D call TRBD1 (5 bases). Germline assignment: CDR1 SGHAT and CDR2 FQNNGV. The CDR3 sequence is 13 residues long. V lost 0 bases and J 10 bases, leaving 12 bases between the germline ends. The CDR3 is CASSLEAGAGAFF. The DNA for the CDR3 is TGTGCCAGCAGCTTAGAGGCTGGGGCCGGAGCTTTCTTT.

The chain links TRBV29-1 to TRBJ2-1; 7 bases are a match to TRBD2. This CDR3 is 13 amino acids long. Trimming took 2 bases from V and 7 from J; bases not matched to a gene: 5. Germline V gives CDR1 SQVTM, CDR2 ANQGSEA. The CDR3 DNA is TGCAGCGTTGAAAGGCTAGCGGATAATGAGCAGTTCTTC. It yields the protein CSVERLADNEQFF.